This T cell receptor beta chain emerged from a study of CD8 T cells in ankylosing spondylitis. Overall study results and limits: Apparently characteristic of ankylosing spondylitis blood was a TCR beta motif (fewer than ten highly homologous variants). Disease-linked clones had a CD8+ phenotype and relatively low frequency in peripheral blood.

This clonotype was counted many times. Its antigen is still unknown. CDR1 is SQVTM, CDR2 ANQGSEA, per germline. Trimming at V came to 6 bases and at J to 0 bases, leaving 14 bases not matched to a gene. This CDR3 comprises 17 residues. Quantitative 5'-RACE was performed with molecular barcodes, and it yielded the TCR beta libraries. Using its own MiXCR run on the 5' RACE reads, TCRdb lists one record per CDR3 protein. Seen here are around 770,000 distinct CDR3 sequences, around 19% observed once, and the top ten hold around a fifth. The V gene is TRBV29-1, the J gene TRBJ1-1, with 9 bases that match TRBD1. The sequence was collected from a male donor with ankylosing spondylitis. Sequences were obtained from blood, either unsorted or a sorted T cell fraction (not recorded which). CDR3 coding DNA: TGCAGCGTCTTCCACACGACAGGGGGTCTCTTGAACACTGAAGCTTTCTTT. Its translation: CSVFHTTGGLLNTEAFF.